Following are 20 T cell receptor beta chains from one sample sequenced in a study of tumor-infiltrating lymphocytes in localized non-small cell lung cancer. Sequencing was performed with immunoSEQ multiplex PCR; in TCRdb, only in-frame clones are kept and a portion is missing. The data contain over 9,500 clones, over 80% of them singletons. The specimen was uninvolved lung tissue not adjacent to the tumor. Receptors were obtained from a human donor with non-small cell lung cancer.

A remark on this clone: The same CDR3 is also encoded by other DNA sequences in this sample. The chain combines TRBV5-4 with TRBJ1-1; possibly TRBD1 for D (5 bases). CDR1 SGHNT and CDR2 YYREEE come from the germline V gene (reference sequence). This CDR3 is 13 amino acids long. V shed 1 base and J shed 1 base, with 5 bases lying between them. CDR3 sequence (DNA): TGTGCCAGCAGCTTGCAGGGGAACACTGAAGCTTTCTTT. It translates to CASSLQGNTEAFF.

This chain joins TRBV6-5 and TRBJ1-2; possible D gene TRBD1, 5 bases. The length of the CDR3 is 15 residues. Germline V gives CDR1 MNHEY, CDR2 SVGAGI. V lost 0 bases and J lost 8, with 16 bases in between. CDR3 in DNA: TGTGCCAGCAGTTACTCGAACTCCGGGACGGGGGGCTACACCTTC. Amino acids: CASSYSNSGTGGYTF.

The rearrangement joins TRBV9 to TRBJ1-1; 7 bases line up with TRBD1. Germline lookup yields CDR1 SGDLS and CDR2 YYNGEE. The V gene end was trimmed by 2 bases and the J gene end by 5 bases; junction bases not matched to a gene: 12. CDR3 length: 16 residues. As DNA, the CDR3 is TGTGCCAGCAGCGTGTCAAGAACAGGGGAGGGAACTGAAGCTTTCTTT. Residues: CASSVSRTGEGTEAFF.

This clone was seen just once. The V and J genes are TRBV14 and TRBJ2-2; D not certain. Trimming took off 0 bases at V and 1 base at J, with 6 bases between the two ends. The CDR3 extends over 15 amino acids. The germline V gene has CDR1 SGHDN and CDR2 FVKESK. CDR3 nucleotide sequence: TGTGCCAGCAGCCAAGAGTTAGGGAACACCGGGGAGCTGTTTTTT. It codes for CASSQELGNTGELFF. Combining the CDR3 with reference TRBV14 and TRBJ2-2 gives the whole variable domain EAGVTQFPSHSVIEKGQTVTLRCDPISGHDNLYWYRRVMGKEIKFLLHFVKESKQDESGMPNNRFLAERTGGTYSTLKVQPAELEDSGVYFCASSQELGNTGELFFGEGSRLTVL.

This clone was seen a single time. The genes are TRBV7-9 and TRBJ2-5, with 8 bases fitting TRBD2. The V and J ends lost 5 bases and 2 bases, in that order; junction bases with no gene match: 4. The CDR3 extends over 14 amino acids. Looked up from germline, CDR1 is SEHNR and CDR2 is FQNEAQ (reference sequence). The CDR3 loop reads CASSRGGNQETQYF. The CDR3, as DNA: TGTGCCAGCAGCCGGGGGGGGAATCAAGAGACCCAGTACTTC. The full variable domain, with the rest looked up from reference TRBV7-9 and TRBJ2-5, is DTGVSQNPRHKITKRGQNVTFRCDPISEHNRLYWYRQTLGQGPEFLTYFQNEAQLEKSRLLSDRFSAERPKGSFSTLEIQRTEQGDSAMYLCASSRGGNQETQYFGPGTRLLVL.

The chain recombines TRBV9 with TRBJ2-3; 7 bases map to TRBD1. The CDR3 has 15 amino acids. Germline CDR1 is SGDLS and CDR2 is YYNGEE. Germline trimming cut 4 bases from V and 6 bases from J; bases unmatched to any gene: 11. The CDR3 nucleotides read TGTGCCAGCAGCTCGATGACAGGGATAATGGATACGCAGTATTTT. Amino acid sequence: CASSSMTGIMDTQYF.

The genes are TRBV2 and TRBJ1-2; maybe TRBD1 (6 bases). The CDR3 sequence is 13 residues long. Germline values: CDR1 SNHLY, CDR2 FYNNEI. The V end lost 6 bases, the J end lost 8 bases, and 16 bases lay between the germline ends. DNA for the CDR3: TGTGCCAGCAGACAACAGGGCTGGGGAGGCTACACCTTC. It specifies CASRQQGWGGYTF.

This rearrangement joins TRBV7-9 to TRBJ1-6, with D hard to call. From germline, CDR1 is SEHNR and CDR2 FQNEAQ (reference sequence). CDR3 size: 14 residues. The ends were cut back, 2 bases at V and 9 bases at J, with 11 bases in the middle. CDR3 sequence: CASSLIGKGSPLHF. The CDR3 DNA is TGTGCCAGCAGCTTAATAGGGAAAGGTTCACCCCTCCACTTT.

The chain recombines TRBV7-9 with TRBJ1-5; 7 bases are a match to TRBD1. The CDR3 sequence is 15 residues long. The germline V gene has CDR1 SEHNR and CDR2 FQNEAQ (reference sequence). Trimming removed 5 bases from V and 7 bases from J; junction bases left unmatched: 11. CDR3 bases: TGTGCCAGCAGCCTTGAGGGAGGGGGCGGCCAGCCCCAGCATTTT. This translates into CASSLEGGGGQPQHF.

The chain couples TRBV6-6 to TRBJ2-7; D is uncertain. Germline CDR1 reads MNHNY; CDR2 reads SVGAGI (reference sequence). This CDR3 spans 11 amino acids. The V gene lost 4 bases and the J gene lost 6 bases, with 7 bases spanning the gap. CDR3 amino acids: CASSLVGEQYF. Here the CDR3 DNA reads TGTGCCAGCAGTTTAGTGGGCGAGCAGTACTTC.

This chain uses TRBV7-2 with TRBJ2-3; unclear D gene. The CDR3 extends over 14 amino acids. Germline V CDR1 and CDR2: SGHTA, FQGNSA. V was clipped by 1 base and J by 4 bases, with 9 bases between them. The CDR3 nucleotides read TGTGCCAGCAGCTTAGTTCCGGGCCCAGATACGCAGTATTTT. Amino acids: CASSLVPGPDTQYF.

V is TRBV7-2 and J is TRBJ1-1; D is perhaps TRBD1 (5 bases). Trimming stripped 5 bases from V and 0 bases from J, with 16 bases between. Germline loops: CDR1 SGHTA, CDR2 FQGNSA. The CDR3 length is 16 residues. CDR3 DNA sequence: TGTGCCAGCAGCCCTCGGGGGGGGATGATGAACACTGAAGCTTTCTTT. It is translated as CASSPRGGMMNTEAFF.

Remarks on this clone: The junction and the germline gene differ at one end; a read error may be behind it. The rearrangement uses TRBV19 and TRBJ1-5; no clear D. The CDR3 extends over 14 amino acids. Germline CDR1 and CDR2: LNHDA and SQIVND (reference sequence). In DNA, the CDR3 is TGTGCCAGTAGTATAGGCGGAGGTAATCAGCTCCAGCATTTT. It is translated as CASSIGGGNQLQHF.

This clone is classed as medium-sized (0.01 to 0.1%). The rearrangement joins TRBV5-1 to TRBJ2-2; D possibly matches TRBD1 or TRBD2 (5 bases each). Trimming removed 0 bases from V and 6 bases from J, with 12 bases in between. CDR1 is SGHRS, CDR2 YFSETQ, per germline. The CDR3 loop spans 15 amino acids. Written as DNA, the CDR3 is TGCGCCAGCAGCTTGGAAGGGGAGATGGCCGGGGAGCTGTTTTTT. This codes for CASSLEGEMAGELFF.

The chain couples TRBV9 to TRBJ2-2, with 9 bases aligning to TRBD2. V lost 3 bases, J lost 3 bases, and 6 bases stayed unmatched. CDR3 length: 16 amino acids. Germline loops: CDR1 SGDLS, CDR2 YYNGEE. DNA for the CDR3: TGTGCCAGCAGCGGAGGGACTAGCTGGGACACCGGGGAGCTGTTTTTT. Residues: CASSGGTSWDTGELFF.

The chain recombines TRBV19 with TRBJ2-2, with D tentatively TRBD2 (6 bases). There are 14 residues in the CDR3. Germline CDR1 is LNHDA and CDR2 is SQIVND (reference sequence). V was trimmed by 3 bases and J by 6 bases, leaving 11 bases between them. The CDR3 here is CASSIGGWPGELFF. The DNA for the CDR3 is TGTGCCAGTAGTATCGGAGGGTGGCCCGGGGAGCTGTTTTTT.

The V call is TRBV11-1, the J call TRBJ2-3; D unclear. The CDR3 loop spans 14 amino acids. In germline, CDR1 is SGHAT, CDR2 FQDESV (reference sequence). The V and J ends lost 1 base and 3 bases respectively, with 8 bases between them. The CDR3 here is CASSLGFLTDTQYF. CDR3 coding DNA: TGTGCCAGCAGCTTAGGCTTTTTAACAGATACGCAGTATTTT.

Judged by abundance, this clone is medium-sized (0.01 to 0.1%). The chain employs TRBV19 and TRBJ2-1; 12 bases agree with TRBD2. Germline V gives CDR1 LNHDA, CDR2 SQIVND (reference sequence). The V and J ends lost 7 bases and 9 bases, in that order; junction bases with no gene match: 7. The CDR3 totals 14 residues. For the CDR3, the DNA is TGTGCCAGTACTAGCGGGGGGGCTAGGATTGAGCAGTTCTTC. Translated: CASTSGGARIEQFF.

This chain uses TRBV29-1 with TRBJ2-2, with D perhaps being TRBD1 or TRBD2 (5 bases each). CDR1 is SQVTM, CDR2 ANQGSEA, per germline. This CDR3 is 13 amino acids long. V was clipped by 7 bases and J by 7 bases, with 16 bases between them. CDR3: CSGSEGRNGELFF. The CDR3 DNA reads TGCAGCGGCTCCGAGGGGCGAAACGGGGAGCTGTTTTTT.

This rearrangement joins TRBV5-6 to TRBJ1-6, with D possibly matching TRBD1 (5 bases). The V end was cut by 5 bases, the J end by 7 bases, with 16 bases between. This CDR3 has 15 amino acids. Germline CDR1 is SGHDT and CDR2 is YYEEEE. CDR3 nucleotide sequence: TGTGCCAGCAGTAGGGGAGATTTAGGGAATTCACCCCTCCACTTT. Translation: CASSRGDLGNSPLHF. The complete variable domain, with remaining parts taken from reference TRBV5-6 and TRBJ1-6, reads DAGVTQSPTHLIKTRGQQVTLRCSPKSGHDTVSWYQQALGQGPQFIFQYYEEEERQRGNFPDRFSGHQFPNYSSELNVNALLLGDSALYLCASSRGDLGNSPLHFGNGTRLTVT.